This TCR beta chain was found in a study of T-cell memory formation after mild COVID-19. Findings and caveats of the study: Clones that contracted clustered mainly in CM and EM if CD4+ and in EMRA if CD8+. From day 15 to 85, contracting clones were balanced between CD4 and CD8, whereas later expanders leaned toward CD4+. Still unconfirmed is whether the second-wave clones peaking on day 37 recognized SARS-CoV-2.

5'RACE primed at constant segments yielded TCR alpha and TCR beta cDNA libraries bearing sample barcodes and UMIs. One entry per CDR3 protein, called by TCRdb with MiXCR from the 5' RACE reads. The sample holds 250,000 to 400,000 distinct CDR3 sequences, around 15% seen once. Trimming took off 6 bases at V and 4 bases at J, with 18 bases between the two ends. From germline, CDR1 is SGHTA and CDR2 FQGTGA. There are 15 residues in the CDR3. This clonotype was seen a handful of times. Its specificity is unknown. The chain has TRBV7-3 and TRBJ2-5, with D possibly matching TRBD1 (5 bases). This clonotype was sampled from a man in his late teens or twenties who had mild COVID-19 (a few samples of this study predate the infection). Cell type and time point are not known. Material: PBMCs or a T cell subset sorted from them (not recorded which). As DNA, the CDR3 is TGTGCCAGCAGGGACGGTTGGGGCCGGCGAGAGACCCAGTACTTC. This sequence encodes CASRDGWGRRETQYF.